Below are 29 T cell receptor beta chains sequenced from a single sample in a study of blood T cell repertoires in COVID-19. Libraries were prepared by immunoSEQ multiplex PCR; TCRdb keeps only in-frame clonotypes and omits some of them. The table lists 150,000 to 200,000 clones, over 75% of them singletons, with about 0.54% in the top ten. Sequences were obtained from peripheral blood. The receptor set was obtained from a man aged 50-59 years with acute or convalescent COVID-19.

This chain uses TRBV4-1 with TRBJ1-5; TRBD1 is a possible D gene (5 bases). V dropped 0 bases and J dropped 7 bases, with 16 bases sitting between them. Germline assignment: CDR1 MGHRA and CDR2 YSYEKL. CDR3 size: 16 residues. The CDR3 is CASSQEGLRGSQPQHF. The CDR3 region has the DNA TGCGCCAGCAGCCAAGAAGGGTTAAGGGGTAGCCAGCCCCAGCATTTT.

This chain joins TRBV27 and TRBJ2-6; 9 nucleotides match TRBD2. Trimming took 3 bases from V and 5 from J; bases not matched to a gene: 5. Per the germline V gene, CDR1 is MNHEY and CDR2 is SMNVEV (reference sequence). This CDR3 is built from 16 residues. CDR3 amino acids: CASSLAGGPWANVLTF. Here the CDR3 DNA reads TGTGCCAGCAGTTTGGCGGGAGGGCCCTGGGCCAACGTCCTGACTTTC. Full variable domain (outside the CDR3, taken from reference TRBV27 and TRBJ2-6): EAQVTQNPRYLITVTGKKLTVTCSQNMNHEYMSWYRQDPGLGLRQIYYSMNVEVTDKGDVPEGYKVSRKEKRNFPLILESPSPNQTSLYFCASSLAGGPWANVLTFGAGSRLTVL.

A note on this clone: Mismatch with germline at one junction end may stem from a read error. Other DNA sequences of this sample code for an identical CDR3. In DNA, the CDR3 is TGTGCCATCAGTGAGTCGATTGGGGGGAGCAATCAGCCTCAGCATTTT. This sequence encodes CAISESIGGSNQPQHF. This chain joins TRBV10-3 and TRBJ1-5, with D perhaps TRBD1 (5 bases). The length of the CDR3 is 16 residues. The germline gives CDR1 ENHRY, CDR2 SYGVKD.

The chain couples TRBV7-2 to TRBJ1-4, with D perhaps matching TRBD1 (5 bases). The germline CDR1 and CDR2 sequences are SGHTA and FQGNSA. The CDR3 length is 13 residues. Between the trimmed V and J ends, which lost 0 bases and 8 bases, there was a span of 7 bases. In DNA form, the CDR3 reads TGTGCCAGCAGCTTAGCGGGGCGCGAAAAACTGTTTTTT. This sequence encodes CASSLAGREKLFF. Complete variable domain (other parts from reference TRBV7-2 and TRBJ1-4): GAGVSQSPSNKVTEKGKDVELRCDPISGHTALYWYRQSLGQGLEFLIYFQGNSAPDKSGLPSDRFSAERTGGSVSTLTIQRTQQEDSAVYLCASSLAGREKLFFGSGTQLSVL.

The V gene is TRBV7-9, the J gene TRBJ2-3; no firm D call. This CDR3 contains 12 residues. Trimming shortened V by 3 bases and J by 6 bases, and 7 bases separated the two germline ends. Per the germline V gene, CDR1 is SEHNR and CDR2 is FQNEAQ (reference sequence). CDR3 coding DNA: TGTGCCAGCAGCTTTAGTTCGGATACGCAGTATTTT. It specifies CASSFSSDTQYF.

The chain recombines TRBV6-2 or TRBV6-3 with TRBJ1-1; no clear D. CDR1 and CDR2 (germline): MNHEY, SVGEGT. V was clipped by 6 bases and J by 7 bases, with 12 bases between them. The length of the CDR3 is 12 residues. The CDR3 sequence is CASSPPYSEAFF. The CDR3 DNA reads TGTGCCAGCAGCCCCCCTTACAGTGAAGCTTTCTTT.

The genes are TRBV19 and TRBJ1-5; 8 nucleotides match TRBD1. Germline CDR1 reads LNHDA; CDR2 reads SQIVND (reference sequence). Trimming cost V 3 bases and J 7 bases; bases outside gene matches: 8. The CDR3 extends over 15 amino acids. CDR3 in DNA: TGTGCCAGTAGTATCTGGCAGGGGGCCTACCAGCCCCAGCATTTT. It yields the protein CASSIWQGAYQPQHF.

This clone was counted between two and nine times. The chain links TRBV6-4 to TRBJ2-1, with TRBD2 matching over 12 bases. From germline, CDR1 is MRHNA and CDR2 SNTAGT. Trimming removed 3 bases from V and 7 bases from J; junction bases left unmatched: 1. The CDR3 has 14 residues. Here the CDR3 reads CASSDTSGRNEQFF. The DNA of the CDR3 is TGTGCCAGCAGTGATACTAGCGGGAGGAATGAGCAGTTCTTC.

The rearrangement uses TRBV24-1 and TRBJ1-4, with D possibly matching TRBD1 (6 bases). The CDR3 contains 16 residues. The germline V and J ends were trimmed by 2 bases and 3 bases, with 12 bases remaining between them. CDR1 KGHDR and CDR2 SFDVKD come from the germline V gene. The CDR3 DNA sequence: TGTGCCACCAGTGATTCCTCCGGGACACCTAATGAAAAACTGTTTTTT. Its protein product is CATSDSSGTPNEKLFF.

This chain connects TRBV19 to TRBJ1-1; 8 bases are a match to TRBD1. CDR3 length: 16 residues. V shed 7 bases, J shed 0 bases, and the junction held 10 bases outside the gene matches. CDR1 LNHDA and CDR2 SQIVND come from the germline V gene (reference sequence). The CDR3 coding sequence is TGTGCCAGTACCTCCCGGGCAGGGGGCATGAACACTGAAGCTTTCTTT. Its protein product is CASTSRAGGMNTEAFF.

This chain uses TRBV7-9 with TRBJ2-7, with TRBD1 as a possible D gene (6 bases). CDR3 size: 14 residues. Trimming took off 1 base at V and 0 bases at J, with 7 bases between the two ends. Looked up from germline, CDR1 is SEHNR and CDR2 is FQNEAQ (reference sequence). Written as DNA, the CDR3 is TGTGCCAGCAGCTTAGGACAGGACTCCTACGAGCAGTACTTC. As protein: CASSLGQDSYEQYF.

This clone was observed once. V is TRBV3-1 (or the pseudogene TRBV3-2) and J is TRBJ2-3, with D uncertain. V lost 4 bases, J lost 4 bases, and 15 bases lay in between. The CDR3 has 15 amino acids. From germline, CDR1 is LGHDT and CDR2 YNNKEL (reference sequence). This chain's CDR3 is CASSPTSSPSDTQYF. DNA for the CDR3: TGTGCCAGCAGCCCTACTTCTTCACCGTCAGATACGCAGTATTTT.

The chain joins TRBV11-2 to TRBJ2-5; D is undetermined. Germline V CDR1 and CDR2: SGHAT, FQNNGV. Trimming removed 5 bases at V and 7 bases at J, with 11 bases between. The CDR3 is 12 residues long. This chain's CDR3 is CASSLAVGTQYF. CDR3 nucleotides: TGTGCCAGCAGCCTCGCCGTCGGGACCCAGTACTTC.

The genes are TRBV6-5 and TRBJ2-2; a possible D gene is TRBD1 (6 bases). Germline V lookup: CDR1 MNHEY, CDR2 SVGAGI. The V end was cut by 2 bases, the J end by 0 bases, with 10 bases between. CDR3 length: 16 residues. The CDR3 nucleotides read TGTGCCAGCAGTTACGATCACAGGGCGAACACCGGGGAGCTGTTTTTT. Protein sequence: CASSYDHRANTGELFF.

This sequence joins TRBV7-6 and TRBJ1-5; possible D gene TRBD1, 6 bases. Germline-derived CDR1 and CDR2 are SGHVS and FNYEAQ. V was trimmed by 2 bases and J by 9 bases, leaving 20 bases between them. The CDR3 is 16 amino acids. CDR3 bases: TGTGCCAGCAGCTTAAGCGGCCTAAACGAAGGGGGGCCCCAGCATTTT. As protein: CASSLSGLNEGGPQHF.

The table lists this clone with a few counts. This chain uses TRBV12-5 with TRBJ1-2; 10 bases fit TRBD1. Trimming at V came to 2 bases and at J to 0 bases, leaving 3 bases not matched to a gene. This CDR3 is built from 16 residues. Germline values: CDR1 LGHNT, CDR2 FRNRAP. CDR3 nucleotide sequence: TGTGCTAGTGGTTTGTCGACAGGGGGCGCTAACTATGGCTACACCTTC. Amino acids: CASGLSTGGANYGYTF.

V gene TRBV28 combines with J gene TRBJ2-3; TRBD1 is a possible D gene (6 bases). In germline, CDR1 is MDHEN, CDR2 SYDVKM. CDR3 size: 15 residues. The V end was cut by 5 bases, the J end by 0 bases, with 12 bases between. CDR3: CASSPTGPSTDTQYF. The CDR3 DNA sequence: TGTGCCAGCAGTCCAACAGGGCCTAGCACAGATACGCAGTATTTT.

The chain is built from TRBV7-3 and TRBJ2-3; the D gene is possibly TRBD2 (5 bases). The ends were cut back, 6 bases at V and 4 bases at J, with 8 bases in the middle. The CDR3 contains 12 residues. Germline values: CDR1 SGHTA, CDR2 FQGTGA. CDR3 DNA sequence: TGTGCCAGCAGTGCGGGTGCAGATACGCAGTATTTT. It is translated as CASSAGADTQYF.

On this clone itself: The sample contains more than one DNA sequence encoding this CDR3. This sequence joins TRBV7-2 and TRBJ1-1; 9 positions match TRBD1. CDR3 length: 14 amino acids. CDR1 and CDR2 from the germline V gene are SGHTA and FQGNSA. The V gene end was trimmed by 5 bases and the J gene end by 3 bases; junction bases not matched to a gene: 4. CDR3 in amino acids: CASSTRQGDTEAFF. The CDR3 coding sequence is TGTGCCAGCAGCACCCGACAGGGGGACACTGAAGCTTTCTTT. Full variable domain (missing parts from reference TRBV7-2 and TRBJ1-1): GAGVSQSPSNKVTEKGKDVELRCDPISGHTALYWYRQSLGQGLEFLIYFQGNSAPDKSGLPSDRFSAERTGGSVSTLTIQRTQQEDSAVYLCASSTRQGDTEAFFGQGTRLTVV.

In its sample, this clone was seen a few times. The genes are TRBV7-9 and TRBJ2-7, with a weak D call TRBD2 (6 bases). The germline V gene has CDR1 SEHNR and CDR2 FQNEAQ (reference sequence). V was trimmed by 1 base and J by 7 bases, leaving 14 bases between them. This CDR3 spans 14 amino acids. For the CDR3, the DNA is TGTGCCAGCAGCTTAGTGGAGGGGTCCGGAGAGCAGTACTTC. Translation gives CASSLVEGSGEQYF.

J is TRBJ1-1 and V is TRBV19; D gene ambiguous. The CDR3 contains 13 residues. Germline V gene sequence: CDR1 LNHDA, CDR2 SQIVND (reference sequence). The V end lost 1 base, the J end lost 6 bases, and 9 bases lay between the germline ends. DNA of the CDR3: TGTGCCAGTAGTATAGTAAGAGGCGCTGAAGCTTTCTTT. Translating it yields CASSIVRGAEAFF.

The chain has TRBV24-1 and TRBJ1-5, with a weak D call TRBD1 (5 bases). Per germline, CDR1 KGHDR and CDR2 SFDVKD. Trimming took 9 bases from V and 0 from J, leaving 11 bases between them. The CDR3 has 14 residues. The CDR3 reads CATGKGASNQPQHF. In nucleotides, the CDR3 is TGTGCCACCGGAAAAGGGGCTAGCAATCAGCCCCAGCATTTT.

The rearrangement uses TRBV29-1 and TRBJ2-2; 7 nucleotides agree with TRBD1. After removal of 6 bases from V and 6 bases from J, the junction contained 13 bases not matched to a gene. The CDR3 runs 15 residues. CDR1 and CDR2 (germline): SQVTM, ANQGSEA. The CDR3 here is CSVRSSTGSAGELFF. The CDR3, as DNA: TGCAGCGTCCGTTCATCGACAGGGTCGGCCGGGGAGCTGTTTTTT.

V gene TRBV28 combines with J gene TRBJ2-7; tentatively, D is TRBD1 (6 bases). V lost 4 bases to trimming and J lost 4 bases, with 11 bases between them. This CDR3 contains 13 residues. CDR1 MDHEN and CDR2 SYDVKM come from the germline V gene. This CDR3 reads CASSSGQTYEQYF. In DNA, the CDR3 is TGTGCCAGCAGTTCCGGACAGACGTACGAGCAGTACTTC. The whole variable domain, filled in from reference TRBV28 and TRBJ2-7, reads DVKVTQSSRYLVKRTGEKVFLECVQDMDHENMFWYRQDPGLGLRLIYFSYDVKMKEKGDIPEGYSVSREKKERFSLILESASTNQTSMYLCASSSGQTYEQYFGPGTRLTVT.

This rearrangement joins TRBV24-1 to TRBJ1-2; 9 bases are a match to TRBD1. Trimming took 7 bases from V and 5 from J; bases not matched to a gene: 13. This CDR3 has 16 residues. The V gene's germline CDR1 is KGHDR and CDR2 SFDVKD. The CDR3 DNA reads TGTGCCACCAGCCAGACCGGGACAGGGAGTTTGTATGGCTACACCTTC. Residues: CATSQTGTGSLYGYTF.

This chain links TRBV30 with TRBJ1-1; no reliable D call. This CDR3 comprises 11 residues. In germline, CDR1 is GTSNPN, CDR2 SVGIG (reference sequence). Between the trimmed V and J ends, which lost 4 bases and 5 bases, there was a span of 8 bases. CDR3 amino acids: CAWNWRTEAFF. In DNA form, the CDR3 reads TGTGCCTGGAATTGGAGGACTGAAGCTTTCTTT.

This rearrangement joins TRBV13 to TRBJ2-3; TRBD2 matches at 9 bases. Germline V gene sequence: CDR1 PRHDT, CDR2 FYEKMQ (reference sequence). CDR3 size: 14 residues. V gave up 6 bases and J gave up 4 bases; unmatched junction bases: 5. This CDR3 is CASSIAGESDTQYF. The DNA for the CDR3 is TGTGCCAGCAGTATAGCGGGGGAGTCAGATACGCAGTATTTT. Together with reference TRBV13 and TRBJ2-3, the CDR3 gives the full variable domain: AAGVIQSPRHLIKEKRETATLKCYPIPRHDTVYWYQQGPGQDPQFLISFYEKMQSDKGSIPDRFSAQQFSDYHSELNMSSLELGDSALYFCASSIAGESDTQYFGPGTRLTVL.

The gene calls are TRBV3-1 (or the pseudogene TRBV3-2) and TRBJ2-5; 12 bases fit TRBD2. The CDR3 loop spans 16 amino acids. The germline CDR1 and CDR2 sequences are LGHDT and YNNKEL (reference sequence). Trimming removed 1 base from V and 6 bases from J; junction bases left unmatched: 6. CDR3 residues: CASSQGPLAGGQTQYF. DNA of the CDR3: TGTGCCAGCAGCCAAGGCCCACTAGCGGGAGGACAGACCCAGTACTTC.

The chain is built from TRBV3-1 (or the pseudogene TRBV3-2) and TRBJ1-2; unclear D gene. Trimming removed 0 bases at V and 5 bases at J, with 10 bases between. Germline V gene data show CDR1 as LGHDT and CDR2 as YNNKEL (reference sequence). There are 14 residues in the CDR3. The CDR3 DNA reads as TGTGCCAGCAGCCAAGATTGGGCCCCTTATGGCTACACCTTC. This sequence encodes CASSQDWAPYGYTF.